This T cell receptor (beta chain) was sequenced for a study of blood T cell repertoires in COVID-19. On the study more broadly: Acute and convalescent COVID-19 specimens originated in the United States, Italy and Spain. From T cells, B-cell-depleted T cells, or PBMCs came the material, which was cDNA or gDNA.

The CDR3 is 15 residues long. Germline CDR1 reads MNHEY; CDR2 reads SVGAGI. V was cut by 6 bases and J by 0 bases, with 14 bases left in between. Original processing methods: Amplification of reference gene primers was used by the study to estimate nucleated cell counts. Method: immunoSEQ multiplex PCR; TCRdb's copy keeps in-frame clones and lacks some. V, J and clone size reflect that table, while D and trimming were determined from the DNA. Among about 82,000 clones, under 90% were seen once, and the ten largest hold 12%. This clone was seen once. This chain links TRBV6-5 with TRBJ1-1, with unresolved D. The TCR sequence derives from a woman aged 40 to 50 with active or convalescent COVID-19. What was sequenced was peripheral blood. The CDR3 DNA reads TGTGCCAGCAGAAGTAATCAGAAACTGAACACTGAAGCTTTCTTT. It specifies CASRSNQKLNTEAFF.